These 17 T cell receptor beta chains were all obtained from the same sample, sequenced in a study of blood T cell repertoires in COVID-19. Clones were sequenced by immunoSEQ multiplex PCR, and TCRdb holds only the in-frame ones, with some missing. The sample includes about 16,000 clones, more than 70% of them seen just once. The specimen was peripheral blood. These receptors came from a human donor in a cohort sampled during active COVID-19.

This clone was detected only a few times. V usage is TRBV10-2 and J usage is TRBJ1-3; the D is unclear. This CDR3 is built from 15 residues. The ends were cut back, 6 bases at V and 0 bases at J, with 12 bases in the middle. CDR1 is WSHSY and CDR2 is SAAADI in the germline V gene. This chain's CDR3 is CASSELTGSGNTIYF. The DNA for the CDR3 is TGCGCCAGCAGCGAACTGACGGGCTCTGGAAACACCATATATTTT.

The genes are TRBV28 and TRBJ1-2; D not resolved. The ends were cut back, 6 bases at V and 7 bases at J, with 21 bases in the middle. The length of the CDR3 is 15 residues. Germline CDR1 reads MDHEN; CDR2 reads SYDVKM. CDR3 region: CASSRSVGGISGYTF. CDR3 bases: TGTGCCAGCAGCCGATCGGTCGGAGGCATCTCTGGCTACACCTTC.

CDR3 in DNA: TGCAGCGTTGCCCAAACAGGGGGCGATTTAGCTGGTACTGAAGCTTTCTTT. It yields the protein CSVAQTGGDLAGTEAFF. The genes are TRBV29-1 and TRBJ1-1; TRBD1 matches at 9 bases. CDR1 and CDR2 from the germline V gene are SQVTM and ANQGSEA. The CDR3 has 17 residues. The V and J ends lost 4 bases and 5 bases, in that order; junction bases with no gene match: 17.

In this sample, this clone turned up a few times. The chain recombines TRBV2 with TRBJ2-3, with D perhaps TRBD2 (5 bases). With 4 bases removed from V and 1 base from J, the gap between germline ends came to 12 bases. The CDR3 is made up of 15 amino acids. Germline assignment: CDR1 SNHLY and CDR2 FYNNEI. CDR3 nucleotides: TGTGCCAGCAGTGTATCGGGGTTCGGCACAGATACGCAGTATTTT. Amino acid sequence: CASSVSGFGTDTQYF.

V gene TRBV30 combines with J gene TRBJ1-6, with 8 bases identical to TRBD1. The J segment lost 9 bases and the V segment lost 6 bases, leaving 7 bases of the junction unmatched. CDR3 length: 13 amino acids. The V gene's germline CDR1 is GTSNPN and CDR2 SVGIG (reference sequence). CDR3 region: CACSGQGFSPLHF. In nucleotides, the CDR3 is TGTGCCTGTTCAGGACAGGGATTTTCACCCCTCCACTTT.

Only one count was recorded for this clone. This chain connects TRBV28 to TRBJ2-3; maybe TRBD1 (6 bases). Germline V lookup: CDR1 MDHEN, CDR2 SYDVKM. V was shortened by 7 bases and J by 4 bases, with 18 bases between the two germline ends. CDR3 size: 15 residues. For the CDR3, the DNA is TGTGCCAGCATTAACCGGGACAAGGCGCCAGATACGCAGTATTTT. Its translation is CASINRDKAPDTQYF.

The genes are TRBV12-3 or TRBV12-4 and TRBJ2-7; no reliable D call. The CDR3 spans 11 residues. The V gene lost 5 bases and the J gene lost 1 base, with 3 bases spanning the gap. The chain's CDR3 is CASSPSYEQYF. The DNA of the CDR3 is TGTGCCAGCAGTCCTTCCTACGAGCAGTACTTC.

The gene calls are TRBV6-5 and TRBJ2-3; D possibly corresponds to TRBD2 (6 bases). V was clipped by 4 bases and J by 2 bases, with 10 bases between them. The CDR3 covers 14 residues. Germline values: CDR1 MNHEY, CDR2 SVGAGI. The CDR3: CASSSGLLTDTQYF. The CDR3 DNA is TGTGCCAGCAGTTCGGGACTCCTCACAGATACGCAGTATTTT.

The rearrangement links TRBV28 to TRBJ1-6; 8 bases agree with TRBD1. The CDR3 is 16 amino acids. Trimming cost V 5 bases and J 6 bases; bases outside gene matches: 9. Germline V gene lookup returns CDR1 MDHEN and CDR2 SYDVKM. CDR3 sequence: CASSPGQARGNSPLHF. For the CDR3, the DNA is TGTGCCAGCAGTCCGGGACAGGCCAGAGGTAATTCACCCCTCCACTTT. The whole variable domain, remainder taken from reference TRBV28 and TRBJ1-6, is DVKVTQSSRYLVKRTGEKVFLECVQDMDHENMFWYRQDPGLGLRLIYFSYDVKMKEKGDIPEGYSVSREKKERFSLILESASTNQTSMYLCASSPGQARGNSPLHFGNGTRLTVT.

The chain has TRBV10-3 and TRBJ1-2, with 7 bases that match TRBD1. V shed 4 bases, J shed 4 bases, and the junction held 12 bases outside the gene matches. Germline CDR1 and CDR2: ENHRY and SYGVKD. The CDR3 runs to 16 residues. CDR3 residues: CAISGDPGQQIYGYTF. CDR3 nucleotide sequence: TGTGCCATCAGTGGCGATCCGGGACAGCAGATCTATGGCTACACCTTC.

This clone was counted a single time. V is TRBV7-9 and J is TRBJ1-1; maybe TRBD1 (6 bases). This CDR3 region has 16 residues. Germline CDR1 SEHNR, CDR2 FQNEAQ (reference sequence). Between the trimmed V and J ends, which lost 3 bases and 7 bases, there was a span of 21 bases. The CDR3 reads CASSLVRQVYWGEAFF. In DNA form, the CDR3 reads TGTGCCAGCAGCTTGGTCCGACAGGTGTATTGGGGTGAAGCTTTCTTT.

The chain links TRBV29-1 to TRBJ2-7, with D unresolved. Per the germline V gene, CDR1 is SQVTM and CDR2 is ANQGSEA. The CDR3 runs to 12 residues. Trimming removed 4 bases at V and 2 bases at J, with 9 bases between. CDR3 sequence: CSVAPGPYEQYF. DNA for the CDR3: TGCAGCGTTGCTCCTGGGCCCTACGAGCAGTACTTC.

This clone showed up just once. The CDR3 region has the DNA TGTGCCAGCTCCAGACAAGGGGAGGTGAACACCGGGGAGCTGTTTTTT. The encoded protein is CASSRQGEVNTGELFF. The chain couples TRBV18 to TRBJ2-2, with D perhaps TRBD2 (6 bases). Germline V gives CDR1 KGHSH, CDR2 LQKENI. The CDR3 totals 16 residues. V was cut by 6 bases and J by 1 base, with 15 bases left in between.

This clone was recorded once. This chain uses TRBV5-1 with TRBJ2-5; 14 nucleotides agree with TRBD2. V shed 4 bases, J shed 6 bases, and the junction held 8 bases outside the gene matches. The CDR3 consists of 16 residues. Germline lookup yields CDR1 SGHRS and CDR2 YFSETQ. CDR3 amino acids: CASSTSGTSGGQTQYF. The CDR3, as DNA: TGCGCCAGCAGCACAAGCGGGACTAGCGGGGGACAGACCCAGTACTTC.

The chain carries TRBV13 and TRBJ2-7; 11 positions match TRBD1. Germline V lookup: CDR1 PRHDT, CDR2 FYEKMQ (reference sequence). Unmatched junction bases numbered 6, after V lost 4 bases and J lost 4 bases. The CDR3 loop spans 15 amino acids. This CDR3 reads CASSSRDRGGYEQYF. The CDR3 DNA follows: TGTGCCAGCAGCTCCCGGGACAGGGGGGGTTACGAGCAGTACTTC.

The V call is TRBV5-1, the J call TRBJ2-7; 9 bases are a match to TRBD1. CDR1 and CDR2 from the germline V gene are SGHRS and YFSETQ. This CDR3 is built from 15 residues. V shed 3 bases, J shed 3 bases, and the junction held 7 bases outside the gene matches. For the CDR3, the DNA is TGCGCCAGCAGCTCCACCCCGGACAGGGGCTACGAGCAGTACTTC. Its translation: CASSSTPDRGYEQYF.

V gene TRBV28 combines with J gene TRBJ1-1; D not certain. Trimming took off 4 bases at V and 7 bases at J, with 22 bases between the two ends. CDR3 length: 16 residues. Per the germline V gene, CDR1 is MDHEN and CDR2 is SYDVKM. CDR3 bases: TGTGCCAGCAGTTCCCCTTCCACCAGCAGGTCTCTTGAAGCTTTCTTT. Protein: CASSSPSTSRSLEAFF.